Below, 13 T cell receptor beta chains from the same sample are listed, as sequenced in a study of cytomegalovirus exposure and HLA in healthy donors. PCR primers comprised 60 Vbeta and 13 Jbeta primers. Sequenced by immunoSEQ multiplex PCR; TCRdb stores in-frame clones only, minus some. The table lists more than 100,000 clones. The sequencing sample was made of PBMCs. Receptors originate from a man aged 40-49 years in good health and CMV-seronegative.

The rearrangement uses TRBV7-8 and TRBJ2-1; 11 bases are shared with TRBD2. The germline V gene encodes CDR1 SGHVS and CDR2 FQNEAQ. CDR3 length: 16 amino acids. V trimming: 1 base; J trimming: 9 bases; junction bases outside the gene matches: 8. CDR3 region: CASSLGIAGGPAEQFF. The CDR3 nucleotides read TGTGCCAGCAGCTTAGGCATAGCGGGGGGGCCTGCTGAGCAGTTCTTC.

The chain has TRBV6-4 and TRBJ2-1, with TRBD2 matching over 7 bases. V was clipped by 2 bases and J by 5 bases; unmatched bases: 6. Germline CDR1 and CDR2: MRHNA and SNTAGT. CDR3 length: 15 residues. The CDR3 DNA reads as TGTGCCAGCAGTGACGGGCTAGCGGACAACAATGAGCAGTTCTTC. Translation gives CASSDGLADNNEQFF.

This chain uses TRBV29-1 with TRBJ2-2; no clear D gene. Germline assignment: CDR1 SQVTM and CDR2 ANQGSEA. The CDR3 consists of 13 residues. Trimming left V 1 base short and J 1 base short, with 4 bases between. In nucleotides, the CDR3 is TGCAGCGTTGAAGTCATGAACACCGGGGAGCTGTTTTTT. This translates into CSVEVMNTGELFF.

The chain recombines TRBV7-6 with TRBJ2-7; weak D call: TRBD2 (6 bases). CDR1 is SGHVS and CDR2 is FNYEAQ in the germline V gene. This CDR3 comprises 15 residues. Trimming shortened V by 1 base and J by 7 bases, and 17 bases separated the two germline ends. DNA for the CDR3: TGTGCCAGCAGCTTAGTATGGGGGGAGGACGGGGAGCAGTACTTC. Amino acids: CASSLVWGEDGEQYF.

The chain has TRBV9 and TRBJ1-4; 8 positions agree with TRBD1. The CDR3 is 15 residues long. The J segment lost 5 bases and the V segment lost 4 bases, leaving 7 bases of the junction unmatched. Looked up from germline, CDR1 is SGDLS and CDR2 is YYNGEE. The CDR3 loop is CASSSGTGRNEKLFF. In DNA form, the CDR3 reads TGTGCCAGCAGCTCCGGGACAGGACGGAATGAAAAACTGTTTTTT.

The CDR3 bases are TGTGCCAGCTCACCACCGGTAATCAGGGGAGAGACCCAGTACTTC. It encodes CASSPPVIRGETQYF. The V call is TRBV18, the J call TRBJ2-5; D may be TRBD1 (6 bases). The V gene lost 0 bases and the J gene lost 4 bases, with 12 bases spanning the gap. CDR3 length: 15 amino acids. The germline CDR1 and CDR2 sequences are KGHSH and LQKENI.

The rearrangement uses TRBV5-1 and TRBJ2-2, with D perhaps TRBD2 (6 bases). Germline V CDR1 and CDR2: SGHRS, YFSETQ. V dropped 0 bases and J dropped 0 bases, with 9 bases sitting between them. CDR3 length equals 16 residues. CDR3 region: CASSLGSGANTGELFF. The DNA of the CDR3 is TGCGCCAGCAGCTTGGGTAGCGGCGCGAACACCGGGGAGCTGTTTTTT.

V and J are TRBV10-3 and TRBJ2-7, with 9 nucleotides matching TRBD1. CDR3 length equals 13 residues. Germline V gene lookup returns CDR1 ENHRY and CDR2 SYGVKD. Trimming at V came to 4 bases and at J to 3 bases, leaving 1 base not matched to a gene. This CDR3 is CAISGTGDYEQYF. The CDR3 DNA follows: TGTGCCATCAGTGGGACAGGGGACTACGAGCAGTACTTC.

V gene TRBV9 combines with J gene TRBJ2-7; D gene unclear. The V gene lost 4 bases and the J gene lost 0 bases, with 14 bases spanning the gap. Germline CDR1 SGDLS, CDR2 YYNGEE. The CDR3 sequence is 15 residues long. The CDR3 DNA is TGTGCCAGCAGCCTTACTCACCTAAGCTCCTACGAGCAGTACTTC. This translates into CASSLTHLSSYEQYF.

V is TRBV18 and J is TRBJ1-6; D is undetermined. The germline gives CDR1 KGHSH, CDR2 LQKENI. The CDR3 is 12 amino acids. V lost 0 bases and J 12 bases, leaving 6 bases between the germline ends. The CDR3 is CASSPPQEPLHF. The CDR3 nucleotides are TGTGCCAGCTCACCACCACAAGAACCCCTCCACTTT.

The V and J genes are TRBV6-5 and TRBJ1-6; D is perhaps TRBD1 (5 bases). V was clipped by 4 bases and J by 8 bases, with 15 bases between them. CDR1 MNHEY and CDR2 SVGAGI come from the germline V gene. The CDR3 covers 15 residues. DNA of the CDR3: TGTGCCAGCAGTTCTGGGGGGGGAGGACATTCACCCCTCCACTTT. It codes for CASSSGGGGHSPLHF.

This chain links TRBV6-1 with TRBJ1-5, with TRBD1 as a possible D gene (6 bases). V lost 2 bases and J 0 bases, leaving 14 bases between the germline ends. Germline CDR1 MNHNS, CDR2 SASEGT. The CDR3 spans 17 residues. The CDR3 loop reads CASSELYRVHSNQPQHF. The CDR3 DNA follows: TGTGCCAGCAGTGAACTATACAGGGTCCATAGCAATCAGCCCCAGCATTTT.

The chain is built from TRBV19 and TRBJ2-3; perhaps TRBD2 as D (6 bases). Germline assignment: CDR1 LNHDA and CDR2 SQIVND (reference sequence). Trimming removed 10 bases from V and 10 bases from J, with 15 bases in between. This CDR3 has 11 amino acids. The CDR3 loop is CAIKAGSPQYF. In DNA form, the CDR3 reads TGTGCCATCAAAGCCGGGAGCCCGCAGTATTTT.